Below are 26 T cell receptor beta chains sequenced from a single sample in a study of blood T cell repertoires in COVID-19. Assay: immunoSEQ multiplex PCR; the TCRdb copy retains only in-frame clones and omits some. The sample lists 180,000 or so clones, over 80% occurring once. Sample: peripheral blood. The receptors were sampled from a middle-aged woman with COVID-19, enrolled during active disease.

The V gene is TRBV6-2 or TRBV6-3, the J gene TRBJ2-3, with TRBD2 identical over 13 bases. Looked up from germline, CDR1 is MNHEY and CDR2 is SVGEGT. The CDR3 is made up of 14 amino acids. Germline trimming cut 6 bases from V and 6 bases from J; bases unmatched to any gene: 3. CDR3 nucleotide sequence: TGTGCCAGCAGCCGGGGACTAGCGGGGGATACGCAGTATTTT. This encodes CASSRGLAGDTQYF.

The V and J genes are TRBV5-1 and TRBJ2-1, with TRBD2 matching 13 bases. Germline-derived CDR1 and CDR2 are SGHRS and YFSETQ. The CDR3 is 15 amino acids. V was clipped by 4 bases and J by 8 bases; unmatched bases: 6. The CDR3 sequence: CASSLGLAGMDEQFF. The CDR3 DNA reads as TGCGCCAGCAGCCTGGGACTAGCGGGAATGGATGAGCAGTTCTTC. The entire variable domain, with the rest obtained from reference TRBV5-1 and TRBJ2-1, is as follows: KAGVTQTPRYLIKTRGQQVTLSCSPISGHRSVSWYQQTPGQGLQFLFEYFSETQRNKGNFPGRFSGRQFSNSRSEMNVSTLELGDSALYLCASSLGLAGMDEQFFGPGTRLTVL.

The chain uses TRBV6-4 and TRBJ1-6; D may be TRBD1 (6 bases). Germline V lookup: CDR1 MRHNA, CDR2 SNTAGT. This CDR3 contains 13 residues. Deletions cut 10 bases from V and 5 bases from J, with 12 bases between. CDR3 sequence (DNA): TGTGCCACCCGACAGGAGAATAATTCACCCCTCCACTTT. Its translation is CATRQENNSPLHF.

The chain carries TRBV7-6 and TRBJ2-1; D may be TRBD1 (6 bases). Germline V lookup: CDR1 SGHVS, CDR2 FNYEAQ. There are 16 residues in the CDR3. V lost 2 bases to trimming and J lost 4 bases, with 15 bases between them. CDR3 region: CASSLQTGAKYNEQFF. Here the CDR3 DNA reads TGTGCCAGCAGCTTACAGACAGGAGCCAAATACAATGAGCAGTTCTTC.

The V and J genes are TRBV6-4 and TRBJ1-5; TRBD1 aligns across 10 bases. Trimming took 4 bases from V and 3 from J; bases not matched to a gene: 6. The germline V gene has CDR1 MRHNA and CDR2 SNTAGT. The CDR3 is 16 residues long. The CDR3 DNA reads TGTGCCAGCAGTGCTCGGGACAGGGGAGACAATCAGCCCCAGCATTTT. Translating it yields CASSARDRGDNQPQHF.

This chain joins TRBV5-1 and TRBJ2-5; D gene ambiguous. Germline loops: CDR1 SGHRS, CDR2 YFSETQ. The V and J ends lost 1 base and 2 bases respectively, with 6 bases between them. This CDR3 spans 13 amino acids. The CDR3 loop reads CASSLKQQETQYF. DNA for the CDR3: TGCGCCAGCAGCTTGAAACAGCAAGAGACCCAGTACTTC.

The sample holds one count of this clone. The CDR3 DNA is TGCAGCGTTGCTCCCCCTCTTACAGACACTGAAGCTTTCTTT. Its translation is CSVAPPLTDTEAFF. J is TRBJ1-1 and V is TRBV29-1; D is unresolved. The CDR3 is 14 amino acids. CDR1 SQVTM and CDR2 ANQGSEA come from the germline V gene. V lost 4 bases, J lost 3 bases, and 15 bases lay in between.

The chain employs TRBV6-5 and TRBJ2-7, with 7 bases identical to TRBD1. Germline trimming cut 7 bases from V and 6 bases from J; bases unmatched to any gene: 6. The CDR3 length is 12 residues. Germline-derived CDR1 and CDR2 are MNHEY and SVGAGI. This chain's CDR3 is CASTTTGFEQYF. The CDR3 DNA follows: TGTGCCAGCACCACGACAGGGTTCGAGCAGTACTTC.

The chain has TRBV7-3 and TRBJ2-1, with D unresolved. This CDR3 region has 13 residues. Per germline, CDR1 SGHTA and CDR2 FQGTGA. Trimming took 2 bases from V and 10 from J, leaving 12 bases between them. The CDR3 nucleotides read TGTGCCAGCAGCTTACTGCCCCTGGCCGAGCAGTTCTTC. As protein: CASSLLPLAEQFF.

This sequence joins TRBV3-1 (or the pseudogene TRBV3-2) and TRBJ1-4, with 7 bases identical to TRBD1. The CDR3 sequence is 13 residues long. Germline loops: CDR1 LGHDT, CDR2 YNNKEL (reference sequence). The V segment lost 4 bases and the J segment 8 bases; nucleotides outside the gene matches: 4. Written as DNA, the CDR3 is TGTGCCAGCAGCCTCGGGACAGTCGAAAAACTGTTTTTT. Its protein product is CASSLGTVEKLFF.

This chain joins TRBV19 and TRBJ1-3; D possibly corresponds to TRBD1 (6 bases). Per the germline V gene, CDR1 is LNHDA and CDR2 is SQIVND (reference sequence). The CDR3 has 16 residues. Trimming removed 5 bases from V and 4 bases from J, with 18 bases in between. CDR3 sequence: CASSFRVDSPGNTIYF. CDR3 nucleotides: TGTGCCAGTAGTTTCAGAGTGGACAGCCCAGGAAACACCATATATTTT.

The genes are TRBV6-4 and TRBJ1-5, with D tentatively TRBD1 (5 bases). Trimming cost V 6 bases and J 7 bases, with 13 bases left between them. This CDR3 comprises 13 residues. Germline V gene sequence: CDR1 MRHNA, CDR2 SNTAGT. CDR3 nucleotides: TGTGCCAGCAGAAGGGATGGGGCCCAGCCCCAGCATTTT. This encodes CASRRDGAQPQHF.

The rearrangement links TRBV19 to TRBJ1-5; tentative D call: TRBD1 (5 bases). The V end lost 11 bases, the J end lost 2 bases, and 16 bases lay between the germline ends. The CDR3 runs to 14 residues. CDR1 is LNHDA and CDR2 is SQIVND in the germline V gene (reference sequence). The CDR3 sequence is CAGGRKGGNQPQHF. The CDR3 DNA sequence: TGTGCCGGGGGGAGGAAAGGGGGCAATCAGCCCCAGCATTTT.

The V gene is TRBV12-3 or TRBV12-4, the J gene TRBJ2-7; D is possibly TRBD2 (6 bases). This CDR3 has 13 amino acids. V was clipped by 7 bases and J by 3 bases, with 13 bases between them. The CDR3 is CASTNGGFYEQYF. For the CDR3, the DNA is TGTGCCAGCACCAATGGAGGGTTCTACGAGCAGTACTTC.

This chain uses TRBV7-9 with TRBJ2-7; TRBD1 matches at 10 bases. V was clipped by 5 bases and J by 5 bases; unmatched bases: 3. CDR3 length: 13 residues. Germline V gene lookup returns CDR1 SEHNR and CDR2 FQNEAQ (reference sequence). This chain's CDR3 is CASSLTGGDEQYF. The CDR3 DNA reads as TGTGCCAGCAGCCTGACAGGGGGCGACGAGCAGTACTTC.

As to this clone: A junction boundary mismatches the germline segment, possibly from a read error. V and J are TRBV28 and TRBJ2-2; tentative D call: TRBD1 (6 bases). Germline V gene lookup returns CDR1 MDHEN and CDR2 SYDVKM. The CDR3 contains 18 residues. CDR3 sequence (DNA): TGTGCCAGCAGTCTATGGGGTGGGGACAAAAAAAAGGCCGGGGAGCTGTTTTTT. Residues: CASSLWGGDKKKAGELFF.

The chain recombines TRBV5-4 with TRBJ2-1; D is undetermined. This CDR3 has 16 amino acids. Germline V gene data show CDR1 as SGHNT and CDR2 as YYREEE (reference sequence). V gave up 0 bases and J gave up 0 bases, with 10 bases separating them. CDR3 DNA: TGTGCCAGCAGCTTGGGCACTCAGGCCTCCTACAATGAGCAGTTCTTC. It yields the protein CASSLGTQASYNEQFF. Full variable domain (missing parts from reference TRBV5-4 and TRBJ2-1): ETGVTQSPTHLIKTRGQQVTLRCSSQSGHNTVSWYQQALGQGPQFIFQYYREEENGRGNFPPRFSGLQFPNYSSELNVNALELDDSALYLCASSLGTQASYNEQFFGPGTRLTVL.

This clone has only a few counts. This sequence joins TRBV11-3 and TRBJ1-2; possibly TRBD1 for D (6 bases). Germline CDR1 is SGHNT and CDR2 is YENEEA. The CDR3 covers 13 residues. Deletions cut 5 bases from V and 8 bases from J, with 15 bases between. CDR3 in DNA: TGTGCCAGCAGCGTACCGACAGGAAGAGGCTACACCTTC. Amino acid sequence: CASSVPTGRGYTF.

The table lists this clone with a few counts. The chain couples TRBV6-2 or TRBV6-3 to TRBJ1-2; D unresolved. The CDR3 loop spans 16 amino acids. V dropped 2 bases and J dropped 1 base, with 14 bases sitting between them. Germline lookup yields CDR1 MNHEY and CDR2 SVGEGT. CDR3 nucleotide sequence: TGTGCCAGCAGTTACGGACGGACTAAATTTAACTATGGCTACACCTTC. The encoded protein is CASSYGRTKFNYGYTF.

This CDR3 reads CASSYSARDSNSPLHF. CDR3 nucleotide sequence: TGTGCCAGCAGTTACTCGGCGAGGGACTCCAATTCACCCCTCCACTTT. J is TRBJ1-6 and V is TRBV6-5; maybe TRBD1 (5 bases). The CDR3 extends over 16 amino acids. Trimming took 0 bases from V and 7 from J, leaving 13 bases between them. Looked up from germline, CDR1 is MNHEY and CDR2 is SVGAGI.

This clone has ten or more counts. A read error may account for a junction end that differs from germline. The rearrangement joins TRBV9 to TRBJ2-4, with TRBD2 matching 11 bases. This CDR3 comprises 16 residues. Per germline, CDR1 SGDLS and CDR2 YYNGEE. In DNA form, the CDR3 reads TGTGCCAGCAGTGTAGCGGGAGGGCTAGCCAAAAACATTCAGTACTTC. Translation: CASSVAGGLAKNIQYF.

This clone was counted between two and nine times. The gene calls are TRBV5-4 and TRBJ2-7; D gene uncertain. Trimming cost V 7 bases and J 0 bases, with 11 bases left between them. Germline CDR1 reads SGHNT; CDR2 reads YYREEE (reference sequence). The CDR3 sequence is 13 residues long. The CDR3 DNA sequence: TGTGCCAGCGAAGGCAGAGGCTCCTACGAGCAGTACTTC. Amino acids: CASEGRGSYEQYF.

This chain connects TRBV10-1 to TRBJ1-2; D may be TRBD1 (6 bases). CDR3 length: 13 residues. Trimming took 3 bases from V and 8 from J, leaving 13 bases between them. Germline CDR1 WNHNN, CDR2 SYGVQD (reference sequence). The CDR3 DNA follows: TGCGCCAGCAGTGAAACGGGACACCTCGGCTACACCTTC. The encoded protein is CASSETGHLGYTF.

This chain connects TRBV6-4 to TRBJ1-3; TRBD1 is a possible D gene (6 bases). V was shortened by 3 bases and J by 0 bases, with 9 bases between the two germline ends. The germline V gene encodes CDR1 MRHNA and CDR2 SNTAGT. The CDR3 loop spans 15 amino acids. The CDR3 nucleotides read TGTGCCAGCAGTGAGGACAGTCACTCTGGAAACACCATATATTTT. Amino acids: CASSEDSHSGNTIYF.

V gene TRBV6-4 combines with J gene TRBJ2-1; 7 nucleotides match TRBD2. Trimming removed 2 bases from V and 4 bases from J; junction bases left unmatched: 5. The germline V gene has CDR1 MRHNA and CDR2 SNTAGT. This CDR3 comprises 15 residues. The CDR3 coding sequence is TGTGCCAGCAGTGACGTACTAGCGCGTTACAATGAGCAGTTCTTC. Protein: CASSDVLARYNEQFF.

J is TRBJ1-1 and V is TRBV5-1; 8 nucleotides line up with TRBD1. In germline, CDR1 is SGHRS, CDR2 YFSETQ. V was pared by 2 bases and J by 3 bases, with 6 bases of the junction left unmatched. This CDR3 has 15 residues. The CDR3 coding sequence is TGCGCCAGCAGCTTAGGGCAGGGGGCGGACACTGAAGCTTTCTTT. It translates to CASSLGQGADTEAFF. The full variable domain, its missing parts supplied by reference TRBV5-1 and TRBJ1-1, is KAGVTQTPRYLIKTRGQQVTLSCSPISGHRSVSWYQQTPGQGLQFLFEYFSETQRNKGNFPGRFSGRQFSNSRSEMNVSTLELGDSALYLCASSLGQGADTEAFFGQGTRLTVV.